The 22 T cell receptor beta chains presented below share a single source sample, sequenced in a study of identical twins. TCRdb reprocessed the 5' RACE reads via MiXCR and lists one record per CDR3 protein. The sample has about 890,000 distinct CDR3 sequences, about 12% seen once. These data are also associated with another study on yellow fever vaccine responses in identical twins.

Source material: PBMCs. These receptors came from a woman in her late teens or twenties in good health.

Notes on this clonotype: A much larger clone lies a single base off, so this may be a read error. The CDR3 nucleotides are TGCGCCAGCAGCGCACAAGGGGAGTTGGAGGCCCAGCATTTT. Protein: CASSAQGELEAQHF. The chain joins TRBV4-1 to TRBJ1-5; possibly TRBD1 for D (5 bases). Germline values: CDR1 MGHRA, CDR2 YSYEKL. Between the trimmed V and J ends, which lost 5 bases and 11 bases, there was a span of 19 bases. This CDR3 spans 14 amino acids.

This clonotype was detected a few times. The chain links TRBV11-2 to TRBJ1-1; maybe TRBD1 (6 bases). The CDR3 runs to 15 residues. Germline-derived CDR1 and CDR2 are SGHAT and FQNNGV. V lost 4 bases and J 7 bases, leaving 19 bases between the germline ends. DNA of the CDR3: TGTGCCAGCAGCTCTTGGGAATCAGGGGCCGGTGAAGCTTTCTTT. Protein: CASSSWESGAGEAFF.

The rearrangement links TRBV4-2 to TRBJ1-5, with TRBD1 as a possible D gene (5 bases). The CDR3 totals 14 residues. Trimming removed 0 bases from V and 7 bases from J, with 10 bases in between. Germline V gives CDR1 LGHNA, CDR2 YNFKEQ. CDR3 in amino acids: CASSQDSQGQPQHF. CDR3 DNA: TGTGCCAGCAGCCAAGATTCGCAGGGACAGCCCCAGCATTTT.

V usage is TRBV6-1 and J usage is TRBJ2-7; D remains ambiguous. V dropped 1 base and J dropped 4 bases, with 11 bases sitting between them. This CDR3 is 14 amino acids long. Germline CDR1 and CDR2: MNHNS and SASEGT. For the CDR3, the DNA is TGTGCCAGCAGTGAAGGACGGTTAGGGTACGAGCAGTACTTC. Residues: CASSEGRLGYEQYF.

This clonotype was seen ten or more times. The V and J genes are TRBV5-5 and TRBJ2-1; 13 positions agree with TRBD2. V shed 4 bases, J shed 6 bases, and the junction held 7 bases outside the gene matches. The germline V gene encodes CDR1 SGHKS and CDR2 YYEKEE (reference sequence). The length of the CDR3 is 16 residues. CDR3 amino acids: CASSPITSGRVNEQFF. DNA for the CDR3: TGTGCCAGCAGCCCCATTACTAGCGGGAGGGTCAATGAGCAGTTCTTC.

A few counts support this clonotype. The genes are TRBV29-1 and TRBJ1-6, with D unclear. Germline CDR1 reads SQVTM; CDR2 reads ANQGSEA. This CDR3 has 14 residues. Trimming removed 5 bases at V and 7 bases at J, with 15 bases between. CDR3: CSVTLGIGNSPLHF. CDR3 nucleotide sequence: TGCAGCGTTACCCTCGGTATAGGGAATTCACCCCTCCACTTT.

This chain joins TRBV7-3 and TRBJ2-2; TRBD1 agrees at 8 bases. J gave up 5 bases and V 5 bases, and 4 bases lay outside the gene matches. The CDR3 covers 14 residues. Germline V gene lookup returns CDR1 SGHTA and CDR2 FQGTGA. The CDR3 region has the DNA TGTGCCAGCAGCCGGACAGGGCTAACCGGGGAGCTGTTTTTT. Translation: CASSRTGLTGELFF. Filled out from reference TRBV7-3 and TRBJ2-2, the complete variable domain reads GAGVSQTPSNKVTEKGKYVELRCDPISGHTALYWYRQSLGQGPEFLIYFQGTGAADDSGLPNDRFFAVRPEGSVSTLKIQRTERGDSAVYLCASSRTGLTGELFFGEGSRLTVL.

The J gene is TRBJ1-5, the V gene TRBV6-8, with TRBD1 matching 10 bases. CDR1 and CDR2 (germline): MNHGY, SAAAGT. J lost 6 bases, V lost 6 bases, and 8 bases had no gene match. The length of the CDR3 is 15 residues. In DNA form, the CDR3 reads TGTGCCAGCAGATACCGACAGGGGGCGAGTCAGCCCCAGCATTTT. As protein: CASRYRQGASQPQHF.

This chain links TRBV7-3 with TRBJ2-7; TRBD2 might be the D (5 bases). This CDR3 spans 14 amino acids. Trimming cost V 5 bases and J 4 bases, with 15 bases left between them. The germline gives CDR1 SGHTA, CDR2 FQGTGA. The CDR3 DNA sequence: TGTGCCAGCAGCAAACAGTGCGGGTTTTACGAGCAGTACTTC. Translation gives CASSKQCGFYEQYF.

The chain combines TRBV18 with TRBJ1-1; 7 bases fit TRBD1. The CDR3 runs to 15 residues. The germline V gene encodes CDR1 KGHSH and CDR2 LQKENI. The ends lost 5 bases at V and 1 base at J; junction bases unmatched: 7. Here the CDR3 reads CASSSGGDRNTEAFF. CDR3 bases: TGTGCCAGCTCATCAGGGGGGGACCGGAACACTGAAGCTTTCTTT.

A few counts support this clonotype. The CDR3 sequence: CATSRSLAGTYNEQFF. DNA for the CDR3: TGTGCCACCAGCAGATCCCTAGCGGGGACCTACAATGAGCAGTTCTTC. The V call is TRBV15, the J call TRBJ2-1; 9 bases map to TRBD2. V lost 2 bases to trimming and J lost 2 bases; unmatched junction nucleotides: 4. This CDR3 comprises 16 residues. Germline assignment: CDR1 LNHNV and CDR2 YYDKDF (reference sequence).

This clonotype was found a few times. The chain uses TRBV3-1 and TRBJ2-5, with 12 bases lining up with TRBD2. The germline CDR1 and CDR2 sequences are LGHDT and YNNKEL (reference sequence). CDR3 length: 20 residues. J lost 1 base, V lost 1 base, and 13 bases had no gene match. The CDR3 coding sequence is TGTGCCAGCAGCCAAGGGGTGGCGCGACTAGCGGGGGCTTCCCAAGAGACCCAGTACTTC. Translated: CASSQGVARLAGASQETQYF.

This clonotype was detected a few times. CDR3 sequence reads: CASSLVGSRLSYNEQFF. The DNA for the CDR3 is TGTGCCAGCAGCTTGGTTGGTAGCCGTCTCTCCTACAATGAGCAGTTCTTC. The chain employs TRBV5-6 and TRBJ2-1; D is unclear. Trimming shortened V by 0 bases and J by 0 bases, and 13 bases separated the two germline ends. This CDR3 region has 17 residues. Per germline, CDR1 SGHDT and CDR2 YYEEEE.

This clonotype was counted between two and nine times. The chain joins TRBV7-9 to TRBJ2-2; D is possibly TRBD1 (6 bases). Germline assignment: CDR1 SEHNR and CDR2 FQNEAQ (reference sequence). The CDR3 has 15 residues. V lost 8 bases and J lost 7, with 20 bases in between. The CDR3 here is CASRPGTGFFGELFF. The CDR3 nucleotides are TGTGCCAGCCGCCCGGGCACAGGGTTTTTCGGGGAGCTGTTTTTT.

A remark on this clonotype: One end of the junction varies from germline; a read error may be responsible. The gene calls are TRBV5-1 and TRBJ2-2; the D gene is possibly TRBD1 (6 bases). This CDR3 region has 14 residues. Germline V gives CDR1 SGHRS, CDR2 YFSETQ. DNA of the CDR3: TGCGCCAGCAGATTGGGACAGAACACCGGGGAGCTGTTTTTT. Translated, it gives CASRLGQNTGELFF.

The V call is TRBV20-1, the J call TRBJ2-3, with 8 bases fitting TRBD1. After removal of 6 bases from V and 3 bases from J, the junction contained 8 bases not matched to a gene. Germline V gives CDR1 DFQATT, CDR2 SNEGSKA (reference sequence). The CDR3 spans 14 residues. This CDR3 is CSARTGQATDTQYF. The CDR3 DNA reads as TGCAGTGCAAGGACAGGGCAGGCTACAGATACGCAGTATTTT.

This clonotype was counted ten times or more. The V call is TRBV7-9, the J call TRBJ1-1; possible D gene TRBD1, 6 bases. Per germline, CDR1 SEHNR and CDR2 FQNEAQ (reference sequence). The CDR3 length is 16 residues. V lost 6 bases and J lost 1, with 18 bases in between. The CDR3 DNA reads TGTGCCAGCAGGCCACCCCAACAGGGAAGGAACACTGAAGCTTTCTTT. It is translated as CASRPPQQGRNTEAFF.

This clonotype was detected only a few times. This chain uses TRBV20-1 with TRBJ1-1; no reliable D call. CDR1 DFQATT and CDR2 SNEGSKA come from the germline V gene (reference sequence). The CDR3 loop spans 11 amino acids. Trimming stripped 5 bases from V and 3 bases from J, with 7 bases between. The CDR3 region has the DNA TGCAGTGCTTTTGGCGACACTGAAGCTTTCTTT. This translates into CSAFGDTEAFF.

This clonotype came up a few times. The chain is built from TRBV20-1 and TRBJ2-2; D is perhaps TRBD2 (6 bases). V dropped 5 bases and J dropped 0 bases, with 10 bases sitting between them. CDR1 DFQATT and CDR2 SNEGSKA come from the germline V gene (reference sequence). CDR3 length: 14 amino acids. CDR3 bases: TGCAGTGCTGCCGGGACTTCGAACACCGGGGAGCTGTTTTTT. It is translated as CSAAGTSNTGELFF.

This clonotype came up a few times. The chain links TRBV12-3 or TRBV12-4 to TRBJ2-4; D is possibly TRBD1 or TRBD2 (5 bases each). Trimming pared 6 bases from V and 0 bases from J, leaving 18 bases between. The CDR3 runs to 17 residues. The CDR3 reads CASSPARGGAAKNIQYF. In nucleotides, the CDR3 is TGTGCCAGCAGCCCGGCCCGGGGCGGAGCAGCCAAAAACATTCAGTACTTC.

This clonotype was counted a single time. Germline is not matched at one junction end, which may reflect a read error. The V and J genes are TRBV7-2 and TRBJ2-1; TRBD2 matches at 12 bases. CDR1 and CDR2 from the germline V gene are SGHTA and FQGNSA. This CDR3 has 16 residues. CDR3 region: CASTIPAPPLAGGPLF. CDR3 in DNA: TGTGCCAGCACCATACCCGCCCCTCCGCTAGCGGGGGGGCCTCTCTTC.

The chain has TRBV4-1 and TRBJ1-1, with 7 bases identical to TRBD1. Germline CDR1 reads MGHRA; CDR2 reads YSYEKL. V trimming: 4 bases; J trimming: 5 bases; junction bases outside the gene matches: 10. There are 15 residues in the CDR3. The CDR3 region is CASSPGIDRATEAFF. The CDR3 DNA reads TGCGCCAGCAGCCCCGGAATCGACAGGGCGACTGAAGCTTTCTTT.